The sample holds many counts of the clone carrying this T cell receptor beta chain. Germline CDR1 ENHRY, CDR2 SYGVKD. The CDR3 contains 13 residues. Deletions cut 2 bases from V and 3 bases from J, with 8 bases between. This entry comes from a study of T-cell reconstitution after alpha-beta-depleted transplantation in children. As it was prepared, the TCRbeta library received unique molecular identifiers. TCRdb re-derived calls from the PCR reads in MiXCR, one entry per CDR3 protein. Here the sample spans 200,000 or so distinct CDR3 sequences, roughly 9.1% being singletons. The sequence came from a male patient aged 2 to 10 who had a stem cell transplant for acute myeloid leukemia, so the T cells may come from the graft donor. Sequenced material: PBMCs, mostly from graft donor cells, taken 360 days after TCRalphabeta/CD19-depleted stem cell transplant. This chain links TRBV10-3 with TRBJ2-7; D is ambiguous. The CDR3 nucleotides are TGTGCCATCAGTGAGGTCAGACACTACGAGCAGTACTTC. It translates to CAISEVRHYEQYF.